This T cell receptor beta chain was recorded in a study of cytomegalovirus exposure and HLA in healthy donors. In germline, CDR1 is SGHRS, CDR2 YFSETQ. Losses at the gene ends were 0 bases for V and 2 bases for J; bases not matched to a gene: 11. The CDR3 spans 17 residues. In its sample, this clone was seen once. Using immunoSEQ multiplex PCR, the repertoire was profiled, and TCRdb retains in-frame clones only, with some absent. The data hold some 79,000 clones, with about 94% observed a single time. The receptor's source is a woman between 18 and 29 years old in good health and CMV-seropositive. Sequencing was performed on PBMCs. The genes are TRBV5-1 and TRBJ2-7, with 7 bases aligning to TRBD1. The CDR3 sequence is CASSLVFSMGQPYEQYF. Written as DNA, the CDR3 is TGCGCCAGCAGCTTGGTTTTTAGCATGGGACAGCCCTACGAGCAGTACTTC.